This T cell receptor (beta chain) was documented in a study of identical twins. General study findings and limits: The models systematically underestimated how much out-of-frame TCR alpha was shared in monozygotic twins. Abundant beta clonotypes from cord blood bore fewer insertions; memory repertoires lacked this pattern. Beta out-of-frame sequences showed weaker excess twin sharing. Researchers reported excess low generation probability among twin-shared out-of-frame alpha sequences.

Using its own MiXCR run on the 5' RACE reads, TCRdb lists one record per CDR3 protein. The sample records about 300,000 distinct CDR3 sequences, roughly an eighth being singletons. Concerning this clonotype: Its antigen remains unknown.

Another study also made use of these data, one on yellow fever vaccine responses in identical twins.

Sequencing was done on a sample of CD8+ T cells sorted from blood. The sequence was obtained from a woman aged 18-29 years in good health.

The CDR3 loop is CSVEDLDSPEAFF. CDR3 DNA: TGCAGCGTTGAAGATTTGGACAGCCCCGAAGCTTTCTTT. The V and J genes are TRBV29-1 and TRBJ1-1; D might be TRBD1 (6 bases). Germline CDR1 reads SQVTM; CDR2 reads ANQGSEA. The CDR3 totals 13 residues. With 0 bases removed from V and 8 bases from J, the gap between germline ends came to 13 bases.